This T cell receptor beta chain was recorded in a study of blood T cell repertoires in COVID-19. Germline assignment: CDR1 SNHLY and CDR2 FYNNEI. Trimming left V 0 bases short and J 13 bases short, with 12 bases between. The CDR3 spans 12 residues. Clones were read by immunoSEQ multiplex PCR, and TCRdb kept only the in-frame ones, dropping some. The sample yields approximately 140,000 clones, approximately 78% seen once. Material for sequencing was peripheral blood. This TCR was sampled from a human donor with acute or convalescent COVID-19. The donor label of this sample is uncertain. The rearrangement links TRBV2 to TRBJ2-5; no firm D call. The CDR3, as DNA: TGTGCCAGCAGTGAAGCCCTGGCCAGTCTGTACTTC. It yields the protein CASSEALASLYF.